The next 19 T cell receptor beta chains were all read from a single sample in a study of T cell repertoires in cytomegalovirus infection (dated by TCRdb to about 2019). The sample was run on an Illumina HiSeq 1500. TCRdb redid the processing of the public reads, applying fastp at Q25 and MiXCR, and retained in-frame beta chains. Here each entry gathers all rows of one CDR3 protein and keeps the most common genes and DNA. The sample has 150,000 or so distinct CDR3 sequences on record, 17% of them singletons. Of the sample, about 17% falls within the top ten clones. Sequenced sample: CD8+ T cells from PBMCs. The receptors stem from a human donor in good health (CMV status not recorded). Some clones in this sample may be carry-over from other donors' samples.

This clonotype appeared a few times. The chain recombines TRBV2 with TRBJ2-7; a weak D match, TRBD1 (5 bases). The CDR3 totals 14 residues. With 4 bases removed from V and 1 base from J, the gap between germline ends came to 11 bases. Germline CDR1 is SNHLY and CDR2 is FYNNEI. CDR3 loop: CASSVTVSSYEQYF. As DNA, the CDR3 is TGTGCCAGCAGTGTGACAGTCAGTTCCTACGAGCAGTACTTC.

This chain links TRBV5-6 with TRBJ2-7, with D perhaps matching TRBD2 (6 bases). V was trimmed by 3 bases and J by 6 bases, leaving 7 bases between them. In germline, CDR1 is SGHDT, CDR2 YYEEEE. This CDR3 has 11 amino acids. The CDR3 nucleotides are TGTGCCAGCAGCTGGGGGGTCGAGCAGTACTTC. Protein product: CASSWGVEQYF.

This clonotype was seen more than once but under ten times. Here the CDR3 DNA reads TGCAGTGCAACCGGGACAGCCAACTACGAGCAGTACTTC. Amino acid sequence: CSATGTANYEQYF. This rearrangement joins TRBV20-1 to TRBJ2-7; 7 bases align to TRBD1. CDR3 length: 13 residues. V was pared by 6 bases and J by 3 bases, with 8 bases of the junction left unmatched. The germline V gene has CDR1 DFQATT and CDR2 SNEGSKA (reference sequence).

The chain couples TRBV28 to TRBJ2-1; TRBD1 matches 7 bases. The ends lost 6 bases at V and 2 bases at J; junction bases unmatched: 10. The CDR3 sequence is 16 residues long. Germline loops: CDR1 MDHEN, CDR2 SYDVKM. CDR3 protein: CASSPIDRAPYNEQFF. The CDR3 DNA is TGTGCCAGCAGCCCCATCGACAGGGCTCCCTACAATGAGCAGTTCTTC.

This clonotype was observed many times. The rearrangement links TRBV11-2 to TRBJ2-3; D may be TRBD2 (6 bases). Germline assignment: CDR1 SGHAT and CDR2 FQNNGV. The CDR3 spans 15 residues. V lost 5 bases, J lost 2 bases, and 14 bases lay in between. CDR3 in amino acids: CASSTPRTITDTQYF. The CDR3 DNA reads as TGTGCCAGCAGCACCCCTCGGACTATCACAGATACGCAGTATTTT.

In this sample, this clonotype turned up a few times. The V gene is TRBV12-3 or TRBV12-4, the J gene TRBJ1-2, with 7 positions matching TRBD1. The junction had 8 bases not matched to a gene; V was cut back by 6 bases and J by 4 bases. The CDR3 contains 14 residues. The CDR3 nucleotides are TGTGCCAGCAGCGGACAGGACAGACCCTATGGCTACACCTTC. This sequence encodes CASSGQDRPYGYTF.

This chain uses TRBV7-6 with TRBJ2-7; no clear D. CDR3 length equals 14 residues. CDR1 and CDR2 (germline): SGHVS, FNYEAQ. The ends were cut back, 3 bases at V and 4 bases at J, with 13 bases in the middle. The CDR3 spells CASSLAETSYEQYF. The CDR3 DNA reads TGTGCCAGCAGCTTGGCTGAGACTTCGTACGAGCAGTACTTC.

There are a few counts of this clonotype. The rearrangement joins TRBV19 to TRBJ1-1; D is possibly TRBD1 (5 bases). The V gene lost 6 bases and the J gene lost 4 bases, with 12 bases spanning the gap. Germline CDR1 and CDR2: LNHDA and SQIVND (reference sequence). This CDR3 region has 13 residues. In nucleotides, the CDR3 is TGTGCCAGTAGATGGGGGGTAGGCACTGAAGCTTTCTTT. As protein: CASRWGVGTEAFF.

The chain links TRBV7-8 to TRBJ2-2; D is possibly TRBD1 (6 bases). CDR1 and CDR2 from the germline V gene are SGHVS and FQNEAQ. The CDR3 totals 16 residues. V lost 3 bases and J lost 0, with 11 bases in between. The CDR3 coding sequence is TGTGCCAGCAGCTTCGACAGGACCACGAACACCGGGGAGCTGTTTTTT. This sequence encodes CASSFDRTTNTGELFF.

CDR3 coding DNA: TGTGCCAGTTTTGGGGCCTCGTCGGGCTTGGGCAATGAGCAGTTCTTC. Translation: CASFGASSGLGNEQFF. The gene calls are TRBV6-2 or TRBV6-3 and TRBJ2-1; the D gene is possibly TRBD1 (5 bases). V lost 9 bases and J 6 bases, leaving 24 bases between the germline ends. The CDR3 is made up of 16 amino acids. The germline gives CDR1 MNHEY, CDR2 SVGEGT.

The chain couples TRBV6-6 to TRBJ2-5; D remains ambiguous. The length of the CDR3 is 13 residues. V was trimmed by 0 bases and J by 10 bases, leaving 12 bases between them. CDR1 and CDR2 from the germline V gene are MNHNY and SVGAGI (reference sequence). The CDR3 DNA sequence: TGTGCCAGCAGTTACTCGACCCGAAACGACCAGTACTTC. Translation gives CASSYSTRNDQYF.

This clonotype was seen a handful of times. The rearrangement joins TRBV2 to TRBJ2-7; D possibly corresponds to TRBD2 (6 bases). Trimming removed 8 bases at V and 0 bases at J, with 11 bases between. The CDR3 length is 13 residues. Germline assignment: CDR1 SNHLY and CDR2 FYNNEI. CDR3 sequence reads: CASRGLSSYEQYF. CDR3 sequence (DNA): TGTGCCAGCCGGGGGTTAAGCTCCTACGAGCAGTACTTC. The entire variable domain, with the rest obtained from reference TRBV2 and TRBJ2-7, is as follows: EPEVTQTPSHQVTQMGQEVILRCVPISNHLYFYWYRQILGQKVEFLVSFYNNEISEKSEIFDDQFSVERPDGSNFTLKIRSTKLEDSAMYFCASRGLSSYEQYFGPGTRLTVT.

The rearrangement uses TRBV7-9 and TRBJ1-2; 7 nucleotides match TRBD1. CDR1 SEHNR and CDR2 FQNEAQ come from the germline V gene (reference sequence). The CDR3 extends over 14 amino acids. V shed 6 bases, J shed 4 bases, and the junction held 8 bases outside the gene matches. The CDR3 DNA sequence: TGTGCCAGCAGTCCTCCCCGACAGGGCTATGGCTACACCTTC. As protein: CASSPPRQGYGYTF. Complete variable domain (other parts from reference TRBV7-9 and TRBJ1-2): DTGVSQNPRHKITKRGQNVTFRCDPISEHNRLYWYRQTLGQGPEFLTYFQNEAQLEKSRLLSDRFSAERPKGSFSTLEIQRTEQGDSAMYLCASSPPRQGYGYTFGSGTRLTVV.

The J gene is TRBJ1-2, the V gene TRBV7-9; a weak D match, TRBD1 (5 bases). The germline gives CDR1 SEHNR, CDR2 FQNEAQ (reference sequence). V was shortened by 5 bases and J by 8 bases, with 15 bases between the two germline ends. This CDR3 spans 13 amino acids. The CDR3 DNA reads as TGTGCCAGCAGCCCGCCCGGGACTGGCGGCTACACCTTC. Translation gives CASSPPGTGGYTF.

This clonotype was seen a handful of times. The rearrangement joins TRBV9 to TRBJ1-2, with 8 nucleotides matching TRBD1. The V segment lost 2 bases and the J segment 4 bases; nucleotides outside the gene matches: 7. The CDR3 covers 15 residues. Per germline, CDR1 SGDLS and CDR2 YYNGEE. CDR3 loop: CASSVRDRNFYGYTF. CDR3 nucleotides: TGTGCCAGCAGCGTCAGGGACAGGAATTTCTATGGCTACACCTTC.

This clonotype was observed a handful of times. V and J are TRBV2 and TRBJ2-2; maybe TRBD1 (6 bases). The V gene lost 2 bases and the J gene lost 4 bases, with 14 bases spanning the gap. This CDR3 is built from 16 residues. The germline CDR1 and CDR2 sequences are SNHLY and FYNNEI. As DNA, the CDR3 is TGTGCCAGCAGTGAATGGCTGGGGGCTCGCACCGGGGAGCTGTTTTTT. Translation gives CASSEWLGARTGELFF.

This clonotype was counted between two and nine times. The V call is TRBV11-2, the J call TRBJ2-7; D possibly corresponds to TRBD1 (7 bases). Germline CDR1 is SGHAT and CDR2 is FQNNGV. The CDR3 consists of 16 residues. V shed 0 bases and J shed 1 base, with 13 bases lying between them. This CDR3 reads CASSLEWAGGSYEQYF. In nucleotides, the CDR3 is TGTGCCAGCAGCTTAGAGTGGGCAGGGGGGTCCTACGAGCAGTACTTC.

This clonotype showed up just a few times. This chain connects TRBV29-1 to TRBJ2-6; tentatively, D is TRBD2 (6 bases). V was clipped by 6 bases and J by 1 base, with 10 bases between them. From germline, CDR1 is SQVTM and CDR2 ANQGSEA. The CDR3 sequence is 14 residues long. CDR3 nucleotide sequence: TGCAGCGTCAGCGGGTCATCTGGGGCCAACGTCCTGACTTTC. The encoded protein is CSVSGSSGANVLTF.

The chain joins TRBV6-6 to TRBJ2-7; D remains ambiguous. Trimming pared 5 bases from V and 7 bases from J, leaving 9 bases between. This CDR3 comprises 11 residues. CDR1 and CDR2 from the germline V gene are MNHNY and SVGAGI (reference sequence). DNA of the CDR3: TGTGCCAGCAGTCCACTTGGGGAGCAGTACTTC. Translating gives CASSPLGEQYF.